Below, one T cell receptor beta chain is given with its context. This clone appeared a single time. The antigen it binds to is not known. No base-level quality is on record; no much larger clone is a single base apart. This record comes from a study of shared clonotypes between healthy human individuals (dated by TCRdb to the early 2020s). With regard to the full study: A couple of women and a few men aged 18 to 49 years were included in the cohort. Each donor's leukapheresis produced roughly between about 0.9 and 9.5 billion PBMCs. To estimate repertoire size and how much clonotypes are shared between individuals, the study performed deep sequencing of blood TCR repertoires from roughly five healthy adults. To increase sequencing depth and limit assay-specific biases, TCR repertoire library preparation and sequencing were carried out by different laboratories using diverse techniques.

What the research found in general, with its limitations: Based on pairwise subsampling, the degree of clonotype sharing among donors was expected to be affected by sequencing depth. Because the study included a small number of donors, the genetic and exposure-history diversity represented was limited. Sampling was limited to blood, and TCR repertoires in tissue likely differ from TCR repertoires in blood.

Healthy HIV-negative adults with no recently reported acute infections or vaccinations were included as donors. Every donor was a Caucasian adult residing in Nashville, Tennessee, USA. In the unsorted samples, 90 million or so PBMCs were counted, and genomic DNA was extracted using the QIAamp DNA Blood Mini kit. After blood collection by leukapheresis, PBMCs were isolated using Ficoll-Histopaque density gradient centrifugation and then cryopreserved in the vapor phase of liquid nitrogen. TCR CDR3 regions were amplified from genomic DNA by multiplex PCR using the deep immunoSEQ assay. Genomic DNA extracted from each cell subset was distributed evenly over all wells of several immunoSEQ 96-well plates, and each plate served as one replicate. For unsorted PBMC, 250 to 350 ng of genomic DNA, equivalent to about 30,000 T cell genomes, went into each replicate PCR. Ten immunoSEQ deep assay plates were used to sequence unsorted PBMC genomic DNA. Purified libraries were quantified with a Qubit 3.0 fluorometer, sized on a Bioanalyzer 2100, and re-quantified with the KAPA Library Quantification kit. Every immunoSEQ 96-well plate was sequenced on a dedicated single-read 150-cycle Illumina NextSeq 550 flow cell. Per the source publication's procedure: Because the immunoSEQ output included only junctional sequences and no quality scores, the filtering could not be the same as the filtering used for full-length reads. Sequences were annotated with PyIR, a Python wrapper for IgBLAST v1.9, and V/J genes and CDR3 were assigned using IMGT germline references. Any read was removed if the V/J assignment was weak (E-value above 1e-6), the CDR3 was missing, or the read contained stop codons, out-of-frame junctions, or ambiguous translated residues. V3J clonotypes were defined as sequences sharing the same inferred V gene, J gene, and CDR3 amino acid sequence. Percentage overlap between repertoires was computed as shared unique clonotypes divided by the size of the smaller repertoire. Repertoire richness was assessed with RTK rarefaction, the Chao1 estimator, and Recon v2.1 estimates of unobserved clonotypes. In TCRdb, the immuneACCESS table is reduced to in-frame sequences with V and J assigned. These tables do not hold every clone; where another copy was compared, an unresolved V gene accounts for under half, and the others remain unexplained. The V and J calls and clone size are taken from that table; D and trimming were inferred from the DNA. This sample lists about 460,000 clones; around 77% were detected once. The biggest ten clones account for approximately 12% of the sample.

This clonotype was obtained from a woman in her forties in good health. Some clones in this sample may be carry-over from other donors' samples. Material: PBMCs.

The base sequence is TGTGCCAGCTCCCGGGGTAGCGGGGACGGGAGCGAGCAGTACTTC. This gives the protein CASSRGSGDGSEQYF. The rearrangement joined TRBV18 to TRBJ2-7; 8 central nucleotides agree with TRBD2. The germline V gene encodes CDR1 KGHSH and CDR2 LQKENI. The CDR3 runs 15 amino acids, cysteine and phenylalanine included. The CDR3 DNA has 45 bases and is translated from base 1. V loses 6 bases at its end and J loses 6 bases; junction bases beyond the gene matches: 13.